This T cell receptor (beta chain) was retrieved from a study of blood T cell repertoires in COVID-19. Background on the study: PBMCs, B-cell-depleted T cells, or T cells were the source of the cDNA or gDNA that made up the material.

Enrolled during active infection, Seattle patients were then followed longitudinally. The germline V gene encodes CDR1 LGHDT and CDR2 YNNKEL (reference sequence). The CDR3 totals 13 residues. V trimming: 8 bases; J trimming: 5 bases; junction bases outside the gene matches: 0. Authors' methods: Amplification of reference gene primers provided the estimated nucleated cell counts. The data were produced by immunoSEQ multiplex PCR, yet TCRdb's version contains in-frame clones alone and is incomplete. V, J and clone size reflect that table, while D and trimming were determined from the DNA. The profile shows 250,000 to 300,000 clones, roughly nine tenths of them singletons.

This sequence originates from a woman under 40 with COVID-19, enrolled during active disease. What was sequenced was peripheral blood. The chain carries TRBV3-1 (or the pseudogene TRBV3-2) and TRBJ2-5, with 15 nucleotides matching TRBD2. CDR3 DNA sequence: TGTGCCAGCGGGACTAGCGGGGGGGAGACCCAGTACTTC. Translation gives CASGTSGGETQYF.